This T cell receptor beta chain was identified during a study of breast tumors, draining lymph nodes, adjacent tissues. About this clonotype: What it binds is unknown.

Using its own MiXCR run on the multiplex PCR reads, TCRdb lists one record per CDR3 protein. This table holds about 94,000 distinct CDR3 sequences, over 25% found once. This CDR3 is built from 15 residues. Germline CDR1 SGDLS, CDR2 YYNGEE. The V end lost 4 bases, the J end lost 5 bases, and 18 bases lay between the germline ends. Axillary draining lymph nodes of breast cancer patients supplied the node samples. Overall study findings and caveats: Data fit most tumor T cells coming from lymph node, expanding in tumor. Luminal-like breast cancer showed significantly greater tumor-nontumor repertoire similarity than basal-like breast cancer did.

This rearrangement joins TRBV9 to TRBJ1-2; tentative D call: TRBD1 (6 bases). What was sequenced was axillary lymph node tissue. The TCR originated in a female donor with breast cancer. Some clones in this sample may be carry-over from other donors' samples. The CDR3 is CASSTASGTFYGYTF. The CDR3 region has the DNA TGTGCCAGCAGCACAGCTTCCGGGACATTTTATGGCTACACCTTC.